This is a list of T cell receptor beta chains from one sample in a study of PD-1 blockade in mismatch repair-deficient tumors. Sequencing used immunoSEQ multiplex PCR; TCRdb keeps in-frame clones, though not all of them. This table holds some 100,000 clones, 82% found once. The material was peripheral blood, obtained about 33 weeks after starting pembrolizumab. These receptors came from an adult with mismatch repair-deficient cancer. CDR3s include the opening cysteine and the closing phenylalanine or tryptophan. The order of the fields is CDR3 DNA, CDR3 protein, J gene, V gene, clone size, D gene. The D gene is left open where the match is weak. The size field is filled for only some rows; it gives once, few, many or a size class.

TGTGCCAGCAGCCCGGGACTAGCGGGATCATTTAAATCTGCCAAAAACATTCAGTACTTC | CASSPGLAGSFKSAKNIQYF | TRBJ2-4 | TRBV7-8 | . | TRBD2
TGTGCCAGCAGTTACTCCTCCGGTTACAATGAGCAGTTCTTC | CASSYSSGYNEQFF | TRBJ2-1 | TRBV6-5 | once | .
TGTGCCAGCACCAAGGGCAGGGCAAACATGGGGGCTGAAGCTTTCTTT | CASTKGRANMGAEAFF | TRBJ1-1 | TRBV9 | . | .
TGTGCCAGCAGCAAGAATCGGGGGTCTCAGGGCTACACCTTC | CASSKNRGSQGYTF | TRBJ1-2 | TRBV5-4 | . | .
TGTGCCAGCAGCTTGGTGCCCTCTGGGGCCAACGTCCTGACTTTC | CASSLVPSGANVLTF | TRBJ2-6 | TRBV7-9 | few | .
TGTGCCAGCAGGGTATCTAGCGGGAGATGGTACGAGCAGTACTTC | CASRVSSGRWYEQYF | TRBJ2-7 | TRBV5-6 | . | TRBD2
TGTGCCAGCAGCCAAGATCGCAACACTGAAGCTTTCTTT | CASSQDRNTEAFF | TRBJ1-1 | TRBV14 | . | .
TGTGCCATCGATAGCGGGAAAGAGACCCAGTACTTC | CAIDSGKETQYF | TRBJ2-5 | TRBV28 | . | TRBD2
TGTGCCAGTTTACAACAGACAGCCACTGAAGCTTTCTTT | CASLQQTATEAFF | TRBJ1-1 | TRBV6-6 | . | .
TGTGCCAGCAGCTTAGTGGCAGGGGGCGACTATGGCTACACCTTC | CASSLVAGGDYGYTF | TRBJ1-2 | TRBV7-6 | . | TRBD1
TGTGCCAGCAGTGGTAGAATGGGGAACACTGAAGCTTTCTTT | CASSGRMGNTEAFF | TRBJ1-1 | TRBV27 | . | .
TGTGCCAGCAGGGTAGGGGCTGAGCAGTTCTTC | CASRVGAEQFF | TRBJ2-1 | TRBV7-9 | few | .
TGCAGTGCCCCTTATTACAATGAGCAGTTCTTC | CSAPYYNEQFF | TRBJ2-1 | TRBV20-1 | . | .
TGTGCCAGCAGCTTAGATACAGGGTTCAGTTCTATCTATGGCTACACCTTC | CASSLDTGFSSIYGYTF | TRBJ1-2 | TRBV11-2 | . | .
TGTGCCAGCAGCCCGGAGGGGGCCTCTGGGGCCAACGTCCTGACTTTC | CASSPEGASGANVLTF | TRBJ2-6 | TRBV7-3 | . | .
TGTGCCAGCTGGGGCGGCACTGAAGCTTTCTTT | CASWGGTEAFF | TRBJ1-1 | TRBV2 | . | .
TGCGCCAGCAGCCCCTCGGACAGGGGGCCCTACGAGCAGTACTTC | CASSPSDRGPYEQYF | TRBJ2-7 | TRBV4-1 | . | TRBD1
TGTGCCAGCAGCTGGGGACACAACAATCAGCCCCAGCATTTT | CASSWGHNNQPQHF | TRBJ1-5 | TRBV7-9 | . | .
TGTGCCAGCAGCCCGGCCTTATACAATGAGCAGTTCTTC | CASSPALYNEQFF | TRBJ2-1 | TRBV5-4 | . | .
TGTGCCAGCAGTTTGGGGGGGGACGAGCAGTACTTC | CASSLGGDEQYF | TRBJ2-7 | TRBV6-1 | . | TRBD2
TGTGCCAGCAGTCACAGGCGGGGCCCGAGCACAGATACGCAGTATTTT | CASSHRRGPSTDTQYF | TRBJ2-3 | TRBV21-1 | . | .
TGTGCCAGCAGCCAAGTAGTATGGGATGAGCAGTTCTTC | CASSQVVWDEQFF | TRBJ2-1 | TRBV4-2 | . | .
TGTGCCAGCAGCGTAGCTGCCCAGGGGGGGTACGAGCAGTACTTC | CASSVAAQGGYEQYF | TRBJ2-7 | TRBV9 | . | .
TGCAGCGGGGACAGGGAGAACTACAATGAGCAGTTCTTC | CSGDRENYNEQFF | TRBJ2-1 | TRBV29-1 | . | TRBD1